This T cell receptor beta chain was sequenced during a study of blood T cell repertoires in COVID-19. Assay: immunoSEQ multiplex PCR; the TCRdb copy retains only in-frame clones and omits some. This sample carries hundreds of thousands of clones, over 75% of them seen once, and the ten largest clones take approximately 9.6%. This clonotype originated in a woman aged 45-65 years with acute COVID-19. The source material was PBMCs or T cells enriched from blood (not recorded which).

CDR3 sequence (DNA): TGTGCCAGTAGCGGACAGGGGAAATCACCCCTCCACTTT. Amino acid sequence: CASSGQGKSPLHF. The chain joins TRBV19 to TRBJ1-6; TRBD1 aligns across 9 bases. V was pared by 6 bases and J by 10 bases, with 4 bases of the junction left unmatched. The CDR3 spans 13 residues. Germline V lookup: CDR1 LNHDA, CDR2 SQIVND (reference sequence).